Listed here are 18 T cell receptor beta chains from one sample, sequenced in a study of blood T cell repertoires in COVID-19. The protocol was immunoSEQ multiplex PCR, while the TCRdb copy is restricted to in-frame clones and leaves out a portion. The table has about 90,000 clones, approximately 89% seen once. Sample: peripheral blood. The receptors shown here come from a man between 60 and 75 years old with acute or convalescent COVID-19.

V usage is TRBV28 and J usage is TRBJ2-2, with D uncertain. Trimming took 2 bases from V and 6 from J, leaving 4 bases between them. From germline, CDR1 is MDHEN and CDR2 SYDVKM. The CDR3 contains 12 residues. The CDR3 DNA follows: TGTGCCAGCAGTTTAAGCTCCGGGGAGCTGTTTTTT. Encoded protein: CASSLSSGELFF.

CDR3 residues: CASSRGLTGAASPLHF. The CDR3 region has the DNA TGTGCCAGCAGCCGCGGTTTGACAGGCGCTGCCTCACCCCTCCACTTT. This chain joins TRBV3-1 (or the pseudogene TRBV3-2) and TRBJ1-6; possibly TRBD1 for D (6 bases). This CDR3 comprises 16 residues. V was shortened by 4 bases and J by 10 bases, with 20 bases between the two germline ends. CDR1 is LGHDT and CDR2 is YNNKEL in the germline V gene (reference sequence).

The rearrangement links TRBV6-5 to TRBJ2-7; 7 bases line up with TRBD1. Germline CDR1 MNHEY, CDR2 SVGAGI. The CDR3 length is 15 residues. V was pared by 6 bases and J by 6 bases, with 14 bases of the junction left unmatched. CDR3 in amino acids: CASSPVLAGGTEQYF. The CDR3 DNA follows: TGTGCCAGCAGCCCCGTTTTGGCAGGGGGAACCGAGCAGTACTTC.

The chain links TRBV19 to TRBJ2-1; TRBD2 agrees at 9 bases. J was trimmed by 3 bases and V by 5 bases; bases with no gene match: 8. The germline CDR1 and CDR2 sequences are LNHDA and SQIVND (reference sequence). The CDR3 spans 16 residues. As DNA, the CDR3 is TGTGCCAGTAGTCCACGGACTAGCGTGGTCTACAATGAGCAGTTCTTC. This codes for CASSPRTSVVYNEQFF.

This clone was seen only once. The V call is TRBV5-1, the J call TRBJ2-7, with a possible D match to TRBD2 (5 bases). In germline, CDR1 is SGHRS, CDR2 YFSETQ. V lost 6 bases and J 0 bases, leaving 16 bases between the germline ends. The CDR3 has 15 residues. The CDR3 loop reads CASTSWTGSSYEQYF. The CDR3 region has the DNA TGCGCCAGCACTTCCTGGACGGGGAGCTCCTACGAGCAGTACTTC.

V is TRBV6-6 and J is TRBJ1-1; D call uncertain. The V gene lost 7 bases and the J gene lost 0 bases, with 9 bases spanning the gap. Germline loops: CDR1 MNHNY, CDR2 SVGAGI (reference sequence). This CDR3 is built from 13 residues. The CDR3 coding sequence is TGTGCCAGCACACCGGGGATGAACACTGAAGCTTTCTTT. Amino acids: CASTPGMNTEAFF.

This clone came up once. The V call is TRBV5-1, the J call TRBJ1-1; 7 bases fit TRBD1. Germline values: CDR1 SGHRS, CDR2 YFSETQ. This CDR3 has 15 residues. Germline trimming cut 1 base from V and 6 bases from J; bases unmatched to any gene: 9. The CDR3 DNA reads as TGCGCCAGCAGCTTGTACAGGGGTGAAAGCGCTGAAGCTTTCTTT. The encoded protein is CASSLYRGESAEAFF.

V gene TRBV5-1 combines with J gene TRBJ1-4; 8 positions agree with TRBD1. In germline, CDR1 is SGHRS, CDR2 YFSETQ. The CDR3 loop spans 14 amino acids. The trim removed 5 bases at V and 8 bases at J, leaving 8 bases unmatched. Written as DNA, the CDR3 is TGCGCCAGCAGTTACCAGGGGGCCAGGGAAAAACTGTTTTTT. It yields the protein CASSYQGAREKLFF. Supplemented by reference TRBV5-1 and TRBJ1-4, the full variable domain reads KAGVTQTPRYLIKTRGQQVTLSCSPISGHRSVSWYQQTPGQGLQFLFEYFSETQRNKGNFPGRFSGRQFSNSRSEMNVSTLELGDSALYLCASSYQGAREKLFFGSGTQLSVL.

This clone was seen only a few times. The rearrangement uses TRBV11-2 and TRBJ1-1; 7 positions match TRBD1. This CDR3 comprises 16 residues. CDR1 and CDR2 from the germline V gene are SGHAT and FQNNGV. The V and J ends lost 2 bases and 6 bases, in that order; junction bases with no gene match: 12. This chain's CDR3 is CASSLLSSRGNAEAFF. CDR3 nucleotide sequence: TGTGCCAGCAGCTTATTGTCGAGCAGGGGGAATGCTGAAGCTTTCTTT.

The CDR3, as DNA: TGCGCCAGCAGCTCGAATCCTCTGGGACAGGGGAACACTGAAGCTTTCTTT. This codes for CASSSNPLGQGNTEAFF. The chain uses TRBV5-1 and TRBJ1-1; TRBD1 matches 9 bases. Germline CDR1 and CDR2: SGHRS and YFSETQ. The length of the CDR3 is 17 residues. V gave up 3 bases and J gave up 1 base; unmatched junction bases: 10.

This clone occurred once. This sequence joins TRBV3-1 (or the pseudogene TRBV3-2) and TRBJ1-6; tentative D call: TRBD1 (6 bases). Looked up from germline, CDR1 is LGHDT and CDR2 is YNNKEL (reference sequence). The CDR3 loop spans 15 amino acids. V lost 1 base, J lost 6 bases, and 10 bases lay in between. The CDR3: CASSQVSGANSPLHF. In nucleotides, the CDR3 is TGTGCCAGCAGCCAAGTATCAGGGGCTAATTCACCCCTCCACTTT.

The rearrangement links TRBV7-6 to TRBJ2-7, with 9 bases lining up with TRBD1. In germline, CDR1 is SGHVS, CDR2 FNYEAQ. The V gene end was trimmed by 1 base and the J gene end by 2 bases; junction bases not matched to a gene: 6. This CDR3 has 16 residues. The CDR3 region has the DNA TGTGCCAGCAGCTTAGTAGGGACAGGGCCCCCCTACGAGCAGTACTTC. This gives the protein CASSLVGTGPPYEQYF.

J is TRBJ1-2 and V is TRBV7-6; D may be TRBD1 (5 bases). V was trimmed by 5 bases and J by 2 bases, leaving 21 bases between them. This CDR3 spans 17 amino acids. In germline, CDR1 is SGHVS, CDR2 FNYEAQ. DNA for the CDR3: TGTGCCAGCAGCCCCCGACAGAGTAATAGCCTAAACTATGGCTACACCTTC. It translates to CASSPRQSNSLNYGYTF. The full variable domain, its missing parts supplied by reference TRBV7-6 and TRBJ1-2, is GAGVSQSPRYKVTKRGQDVALRCDPISGHVSLYWYRQALGQGPEFLTYFNYEAQQDKSGLPNDRFSAERPEGSISTLTIQRTEQRDSAMYRCASSPRQSNSLNYGYTFGSGTRLTVV.

The V and J genes are TRBV28 and TRBJ2-7; 10 bases are a match to TRBD2. With V trimmed by 5 bases and J by 1 base, 5 bases remained unmatched. This CDR3 spans 15 amino acids. Germline V gives CDR1 MDHEN, CDR2 SYDVKM. CDR3 coding DNA: TGTGCCAGCAGTATCGGGACTAGCGCTTCCTACGAGCAGTACTTC. Encoded protein: CASSIGTSASYEQYF.

The rearrangement links TRBV3-1 (or the pseudogene TRBV3-2) to TRBJ2-5; no definite D call. The CDR3 runs to 14 residues. V was pared by 0 bases and J by 4 bases, with 9 bases between. CDR1 is LGHDT, CDR2 YNNKEL, per germline (reference sequence). CDR3 sequence reads: CASSQDARIETQYF. The CDR3 DNA reads as TGTGCCAGCAGCCAAGATGCCAGAATAGAGACCCAGTACTTC.

This chain connects TRBV18 to TRBJ2-1; 10 bases are a match to TRBD1. This CDR3 is 15 amino acids long. The junction had 14 bases not matched to a gene; V was cut back by 3 bases and J by 15 bases. Germline V CDR1 and CDR2: KGHSH, LQKENI. In DNA form, the CDR3 reads TGTGCCAGCTCACCCTCTAGGGCCGGGACAGGGGACGGGTTCTTC. It yields the protein CASSPSRAGTGDGFF.

V and J are TRBV5-1 and TRBJ1-6, with a tentative D call TRBD1 (5 bases). The CDR3 covers 16 residues. Trimming removed 3 bases from V and 0 bases from J, with 10 bases in between. Germline CDR1 and CDR2: SGHRS and YFSETQ. CDR3 DNA sequence: TGCGCCAGCAGCTCGGGGGTGGACTCCTATAATTCACCCCTCCACTTT. As protein: CASSSGVDSYNSPLHF. Full variable domain (rest looked up from reference TRBV5-1 and TRBJ1-6): KAGVTQTPRYLIKTRGQQVTLSCSPISGHRSVSWYQQTPGQGLQFLFEYFSETQRNKGNFPGRFSGRQFSNSRSEMNVSTLELGDSALYLCASSSGVDSYNSPLHFGNGTRLTVT.

J is TRBJ2-3 and V is TRBV7-9, with D possibly TRBD2 on 6 matching bases. CDR1 is SEHNR, CDR2 FQNEAQ, per germline (reference sequence). This CDR3 has 16 residues. Trimming shortened V by 3 bases and J by 2 bases, and 15 bases separated the two germline ends. The CDR3 nucleotides are TGTGCCAGCAGCTTGCTCCGGGGACTTCTCACAGATACGCAGTATTTT. Translated, it gives CASSLLRGLLTDTQYF. The full variable domain, its missing parts supplied by reference TRBV7-9 and TRBJ2-3, is DTGVSQNPRHKITKRGQNVTFRCDPISEHNRLYWYRQTLGQGPEFLTYFQNEAQLEKSRLLSDRFSAERPKGSFSTLEIQRTEQGDSAMYLCASSLLRGLLTDTQYFGPGTRLTVL.